Below, 23 T cell receptor beta chains from the same sample are listed, as sequenced in a study of human T cells and chemical hapten exposure (dated by TCRdb to 2020 to 2022). The label giving this sample's time point can be read as: patch test 2, 6 weeks after DPC sensitization. The treatment or condition label here, explained by the study, means: therapeutic diphenylcyclopropenone sensitization with weekly scalp DPC. Libraries were prepared through RACE. Reads for this sample came from a NextSeq 500. TCRdb passed the public sequencing reads through fastp at Q25 and MiXCR, retaining productive beta sequences. Every distinct CDR3 protein forms one entry, paired with its most common genes and DNA. This sample gives tens of thousands of distinct CDR3 sequences in total; 9.9% of them show up just once. Approximately 1.8% of the sample goes to the ten largest clones. The sample was whole blood, taken in connection with sensitization to the hapten diphenylcyclopropenone (DPC). Receptor source: a woman in her 50s with alopecia areata. Some clones in this sample may be carry-over from other donors' samples.

This clonotype has just a few counts. The CDR3 DNA reads TGTGCCAGCAGTGAAGCACCTCCGGGTCAGCCCCAGCATTTT. Encoded protein: CASSEAPPGQPQHF. The V and J genes are TRBV2 and TRBJ1-5; D ambiguous. Looked up from germline, CDR1 is SNHLY and CDR2 is FYNNEI. The CDR3 has 14 amino acids. Trimming stripped 0 bases from V and 6 bases from J, with 9 bases between.

This clonotype has ten or more counts. The chain links TRBV28 to TRBJ2-6; 8 bases map to TRBD1. J lost 0 bases, V lost 3 bases, and 7 bases had no gene match. The CDR3 runs to 18 residues. The germline CDR1 and CDR2 sequences are MDHEN and SYDVKM. CDR3 protein: CASSFRDRTRSGANVLTF. The CDR3 bases are TGTGCCAGCAGTTTTCGGGACAGGACCCGCTCTGGGGCCAACGTCCTGACTTTC.

This clonotype was picked up a small number of times. A read error may account for a junction end that differs from germline. The rearrangement links TRBV6-6 to TRBJ1-6; perhaps TRBD1 as D (5 bases). The CDR3 contains 12 residues. Germline values: CDR1 MNHNY, CDR2 SVGAGI (reference sequence). The CDR3 DNA sequence: TGTGCCAGCAGTCCAGGGTTATCACCCCTACACTTT. Residues: CASSPGLSPLHF.

Written as DNA, the CDR3 is TGCAGTGCGCCCGGACAGACCAACTATGGCTACACCTTC. The encoded protein is CSAPGQTNYGYTF. The rearrangement uses TRBV20-1 and TRBJ1-2, with D possibly matching TRBD1 (6 bases). The V gene's germline CDR1 is DFQATT and CDR2 SNEGSKA (reference sequence). This CDR3 comprises 13 residues. The germline V and J ends were trimmed by 6 bases and 2 bases, with 13 bases remaining between them.

This clonotype was recorded many times. The gene calls are TRBV5-1 and TRBJ1-2; D call uncertain. The CDR3 runs 17 residues. Trimming cost V 4 bases and J 0 bases, with 19 bases left between them. Looked up from germline, CDR1 is SGHRS and CDR2 is YFSETQ. The CDR3 DNA is TGCGCCAGCAGCAATCCGGGTCCGGATGGAGCTAACTATGGCTACACCTTC. Its protein product is CASSNPGPDGANYGYTF.

At least ten counts were recorded for this clonotype. This chain links TRBV5-6 with TRBJ1-6; D uncertain. Trimming cost V 2 bases and J 7 bases, with 10 bases left between them. The CDR3 totals 14 residues. CDR1 is SGHDT, CDR2 YYEEEE, per germline. As DNA, the CDR3 is TGTGCCAGCAGCTTAGAACAGACGAATTCACCCCTCCACTTT. This codes for CASSLEQTNSPLHF.

This clonotype has just a few counts. The J gene is TRBJ1-1, the V gene TRBV29-1; D unresolved. V lost 7 bases to trimming and J lost 3 bases, with 9 bases between them. The CDR3 covers 11 residues. Germline-derived CDR1 and CDR2 are SQVTM and ANQGSEA. As DNA, the CDR3 is TGCAGCGCGGTCCGGGACACTGAAGCTTTCTTT. Its translation: CSAVRDTEAFF.

The rearrangement joins TRBV28 to TRBJ1-2; 9 bases align to TRBD1. CDR3 length: 16 residues. From germline, CDR1 is MDHEN and CDR2 SYDVKM. Trimming at V came to 10 bases and at J to 8 bases, leaving 20 bases not matched to a gene. CDR3 in amino acids: CAISTITGQGYNGYTF. The CDR3 coding sequence is TGTGCCATAAGCACGATCACGGGACAGGGATACAACGGCTACACCTTC.

This chain connects TRBV5-5 to TRBJ1-1, with a weak D call TRBD1 (5 bases). The CDR3 contains 14 residues. The V and J ends lost 4 bases and 10 bases respectively, with 20 bases between them. Germline assignment: CDR1 SGHKS and CDR2 YYEKEE (reference sequence). The DNA of the CDR3 is TGTGCCAGCAGCAGCACCATACGGGGGAGAACAGCTTTCTTT. Its protein is CASSSTIRGRTAFF.

Ten or more counts support this clonotype. This sequence joins TRBV6-6 and TRBJ1-1; the D gene is possibly TRBD1 (5 bases). Germline V CDR1 and CDR2: MNHNY, SVGAGI (reference sequence). This CDR3 has 16 amino acids. Deletions cut 2 bases from V and 4 bases from J, with 17 bases between. CDR3 amino acids: CASSYDGQGWSTEAFF. CDR3 in DNA: TGTGCCAGCAGTTACGACGGACAAGGATGGAGCACTGAAGCTTTCTTT.

Ten or more counts support this clonotype. The rearrangement uses TRBV7-2 and TRBJ1-1; D unresolved. CDR3 length: 13 residues. V lost 6 bases to trimming and J lost 1 base, with 9 bases between them. CDR1 and CDR2 (germline): SGHTA, FQGNSA. This CDR3 is CASRPYTNTEAFF. In DNA, the CDR3 is TGTGCCAGCAGGCCGTATACGAACACTGAAGCTTTCTTT.

The genes are TRBV20-1 and TRBJ2-1; TRBD2 aligns across 12 bases. V trimming: 3 bases; J trimming: 10 bases; junction bases outside the gene matches: 1. The CDR3 is 12 residues long. Germline V lookup: CDR1 DFQATT, CDR2 SNEGSKA (reference sequence). The CDR3 is CSARTSGREQFF. CDR3 sequence (DNA): TGCAGTGCTAGGACTAGCGGGAGAGAGCAGTTCTTC.

This clonotype was counted only a few times. The chain has TRBV7-9 and TRBJ2-7, with 10 bases lining up with TRBD2. Germline CDR1 reads SEHNR; CDR2 reads FQNEAQ (reference sequence). The V gene end was trimmed by 5 bases and the J gene end by 0 bases; junction bases not matched to a gene: 4. The CDR3 consists of 15 residues. The CDR3 region is CASSRTSGGSYEQYF. For the CDR3, the DNA is TGTGCCAGCAGCCGGACTAGCGGAGGCTCCTACGAGCAGTACTTC.

This clonotype was seen more than once but under ten times. The J gene is TRBJ2-6, the V gene TRBV18; 7 nucleotides match TRBD1. J gave up 2 bases and V 0 bases, and 4 bases lay outside the gene matches. This CDR3 contains 17 residues. The V gene's germline CDR1 is KGHSH and CDR2 LQKENI. CDR3 region: CASSPPTGVAGANVLTF. For the CDR3, the DNA is TGTGCCAGCTCACCACCAACAGGGGTTGCTGGGGCCAACGTCCTGACTTTC. The variable domain in full, with the rest retrieved from reference TRBV18 and TRBJ2-6, is NAGVMQNPRHLVRRRGQEARLRCSPMKGHSHVYWYRQLPEEGLKFMVYLQKENIIDESGMPKERFSAEFPKEGPSILRIQQVVRGDSAAYFCASSPPTGVAGANVLTFGAGSRLTVL.

The gene calls are TRBV7-8 and TRBJ2-2, with D possibly TRBD1 on 7 matching bases. Germline CDR1 and CDR2: SGHVS and FQNEAQ. Deletions cut 5 bases from V and 6 bases from J, with 25 bases between. The CDR3 has 18 residues. The CDR3 sequence: CASSLDRAIHSGAGELFF. Written as DNA, the CDR3 is TGTGCCAGCAGCCTTGACAGGGCGATCCATAGCGGCGCCGGGGAGCTGTTTTTT.

This clonotype occurred many times. The chain has TRBV9 and TRBJ1-2; TRBD1 agrees at 7 bases. Per germline, CDR1 SGDLS and CDR2 YYNGEE. The CDR3 spans 14 residues. V lost 3 bases and J lost 2; bases outside the gene matches: 4. As DNA, the CDR3 is TGTGCCAGCAGCGCCATGACAGGGAACTATGGCTACACCTTC. Translation: CASSAMTGNYGYTF.

Remarks on this clonotype: This sequence may be a read error, since a much larger clone differs from it by one base. A read error is likely, as this CDR3 ends without the conserved phenylalanine or tryptophan. The V call is TRBV6-5, the J call TRBJ1-2, with 9 bases aligning to TRBD1. The V gene end was trimmed by 9 bases and the J gene end by 4 bases; junction bases not matched to a gene: 9. The CDR3 length is 14 residues. CDR1 MNHEY and CDR2 SVGAGI come from the germline V gene. CDR3 bases: TGTGCCAGTGTATCCGGGACAGGGACCTATGGCTACACCTCC. It is translated as CASVSGTGTYGYTS.

This clonotype has a handful of counts. The rearrangement links TRBV28 to TRBJ2-4, with D possibly matching TRBD2 (6 bases). Germline-derived CDR1 and CDR2 are MDHEN and SYDVKM. Between the trimmed V and J ends, which lost 3 bases and 0 bases, there was a span of 15 bases. There are 17 residues in the CDR3. In DNA form, the CDR3 reads TGTGCCAGCAGTTTGTTAAGTGGGGGGATAGCCAAAAACATTCAGTACTTC. As protein: CASSLLSGGIAKNIQYF.

The gene calls are TRBV11-2 and TRBJ2-5; TRBD1 matches at 7 bases. The germline V gene has CDR1 SGHAT and CDR2 FQNNGV. The CDR3 covers 14 residues. V shed 1 base and J 5 bases; nucleotides not matched to a gene: 4. The CDR3 nucleotides are TGTGCCAGCAGCTTAGTAGGCAGGGGGGAGACCCAGTACTTC. Translated: CASSLVGRGETQYF.

This clonotype was seen repeatedly, ten times or more. The J gene is TRBJ2-5, the V gene TRBV4-1; no reliable D call. The V gene lost 7 bases and the J gene lost 3 bases, with 18 bases spanning the gap. Germline lookup yields CDR1 MGHRA and CDR2 YSYEKL. The CDR3 covers 15 residues. CDR3 loop: CASKRWPDQKETQYF. CDR3 DNA: TGCGCCAGCAAGAGATGGCCAGATCAAAAAGAGACCCAGTACTTC.

This clonotype was recorded a few times. V usage is TRBV3-1 and J usage is TRBJ2-3; 9 nucleotides match TRBD2. Germline trimming cut 0 bases from V and 5 bases from J; bases unmatched to any gene: 6. This CDR3 contains 16 residues. Germline V lookup: CDR1 LGHDT, CDR2 YNNKEL (reference sequence). The CDR3 sequence: CASSQDTARGGDTQYF. The CDR3 bases are TGTGCCAGCAGCCAAGATACGGCGCGGGGGGGAGATACGCAGTATTTT.

This clonotype has just a few counts. The chain has TRBV29-1 and TRBJ2-3; 8 positions agree with TRBD2. J lost 0 bases, V lost 6 bases, and 11 bases had no gene match. The CDR3 has 16 amino acids. Germline lookup yields CDR1 SQVTM and CDR2 ANQGSEA. This chain's CDR3 is CSVGLIAGPSTDTQYF. The CDR3 nucleotides read TGCAGCGTGGGGCTCATAGCGGGACCTAGCACAGATACGCAGTATTTT.

This sequence joins TRBV6-8 and TRBJ1-1, with TRBD1 identical over 8 bases. Germline V gives CDR1 MNHGY, CDR2 SAAAGT. Trimming cost V 4 bases and J 0 bases; bases outside gene matches: 7. The length of the CDR3 is 16 residues. CDR3 DNA: TGTGCCAGCAGTTCCCCTGGGGACAGGTTGAACACTGAAGCTTTCTTT. It specifies CASSSPGDRLNTEAFF.